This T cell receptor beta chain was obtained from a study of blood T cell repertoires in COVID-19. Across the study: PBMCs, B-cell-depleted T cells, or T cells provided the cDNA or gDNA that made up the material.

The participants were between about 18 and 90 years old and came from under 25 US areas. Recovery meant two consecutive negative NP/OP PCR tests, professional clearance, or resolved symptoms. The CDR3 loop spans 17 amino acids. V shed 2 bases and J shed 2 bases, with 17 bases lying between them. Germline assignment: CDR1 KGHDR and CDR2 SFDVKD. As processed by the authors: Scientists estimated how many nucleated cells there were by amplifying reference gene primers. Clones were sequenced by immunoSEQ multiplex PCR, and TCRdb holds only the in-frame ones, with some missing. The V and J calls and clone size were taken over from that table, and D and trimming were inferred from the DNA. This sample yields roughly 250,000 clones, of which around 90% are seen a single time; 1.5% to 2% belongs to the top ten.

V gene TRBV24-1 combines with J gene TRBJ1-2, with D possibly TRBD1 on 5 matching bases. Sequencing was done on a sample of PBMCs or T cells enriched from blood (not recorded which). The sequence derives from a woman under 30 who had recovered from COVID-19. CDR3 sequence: CATSDSVGGERNYGYTF. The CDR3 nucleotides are TGTGCCACCAGTGATTCAGTCGGGGGTGAGAGGAACTATGGCTACACCTTC.